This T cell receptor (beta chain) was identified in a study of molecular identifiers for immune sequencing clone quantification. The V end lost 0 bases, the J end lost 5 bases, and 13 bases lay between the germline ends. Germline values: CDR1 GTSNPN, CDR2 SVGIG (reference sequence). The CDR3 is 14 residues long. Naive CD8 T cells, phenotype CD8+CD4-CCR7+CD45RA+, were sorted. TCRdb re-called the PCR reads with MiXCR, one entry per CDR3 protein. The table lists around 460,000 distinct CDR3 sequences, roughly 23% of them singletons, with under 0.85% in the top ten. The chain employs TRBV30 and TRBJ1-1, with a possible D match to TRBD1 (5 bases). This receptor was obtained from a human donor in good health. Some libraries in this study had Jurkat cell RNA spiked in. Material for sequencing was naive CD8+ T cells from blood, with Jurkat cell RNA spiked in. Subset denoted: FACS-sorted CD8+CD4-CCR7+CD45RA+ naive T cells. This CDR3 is CAWSVSRGSTEAFF. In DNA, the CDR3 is TGTGCCTGGAGTGTATCCCGGGGGAGTACTGAAGCTTTCTTT.